The TCR beta chain under discussion was sequenced for a study of T cell repertoires in cytomegalovirus infection. On this clonotype itself: Its specificity is not known.

TCRdb reprocessed the reads with MiXCR, giving one entry per CDR3 protein. This sample yields some 450,000 distinct CDR3 sequences, of which roughly 31% are seen a single time; approximately 15% belongs to the top ten. Broader study findings: Clonotype analysis showed dominance of the ex vivo response by HLA-C-restricted CMV-specific TCR beta clonotypes. Individuals carrying CMV plus the relevant HLA were identified by cumulative frequency of public TCR beta families.

The CDR3 is made up of 16 amino acids. Germline V gives CDR1 MNHEY, CDR2 SVGEGT. J lost 4 bases, V lost 6 bases, and 12 bases had no gene match. The rearrangement links TRBV6-2 or TRBV6-3 to TRBJ2-3; 8 bases align to TRBD1. The clonotype was recovered from a human donor in good health (CMV status not recorded). Some clones in this sample may be carry-over from other donors' samples. Specimen: PBMCs. The CDR3 protein is CASRLGQGGRADTQYF. The CDR3 DNA is TGTGCCAGCAGACTCGGACAGGGTGGAAGAGCAGATACGCAGTATTTT.